Below, one T cell receptor (beta chain) is given with its context. The antigen is unknown. The V gene's germline CDR1 is LNHDA and CDR2 SQIVND (reference sequence). Trimming pared 9 bases from V and 0 bases from J, leaving 18 bases between. CDR3 length: 16 residues. The data originate from a study of naive CD8 T cells in extremely preterm neonates. About the study: Reported adult age range differs: about 23-55 years versus roughly 20-55 years. General observations from the study: Relative to older groups, preterm infants had shorter, less trimmed CDR3s with fewer N additions.

This table comes from immunoSEQ multiplex PCR, and its TCRdb copy is limited to in-frame clones, with some not included. The data contain around 6,000 clones, roughly 96% of them singletons. Live Annexin V-negative naive CD3+CD8+CD45RA+CCR7+ T cells were sorted. This clonotype originated in a human donor in good health. The chain carries TRBV19 and TRBJ1-3; D gene ambiguous. The sequenced material came from naive CD8+ T cells from blood. The CDR3 nucleotides read TGTGCCAGCAGTGTGGGGAGTTGGGGCTCTGGAAACACCATATATTTT. This encodes CASSVGSWGSGNTIYF. Supplemented by reference TRBV19 and TRBJ1-3, the full variable domain reads DGGITQSPKYLFRKEGQNVTLSCEQNLNHDAMYWYRQDPGQGLRLIYYSQIVNDFQKGDIAEGYSVSREKKESFPLTVTSAQKNPTAFYLCASSVGSWGSGNTIYFGEGSWLTVV.